This T cell receptor beta chain came from a study of T cells after yellow fever vaccination. Study summary: SMART-Seq v4 Ultra Low Input served to prepare low-cell-number fractions. Notes on the study in general: High-abundance clonotypes from the bulk population could contaminate FACS-sorted repertoires. Detected again after the booster were most primary-vaccination clones, at 95% to 96% CD4 and 88% CD8.

It was through 5'RACE template switching that TCR cDNA was made, with a universal primer site and UMIs added. TCRdb independently ran MiXCR on the 5' RACE reads; one entry per CDR3 protein. The table has approximately 550,000 distinct CDR3 sequences, about 13% seen once. The CDR3 has 16 amino acids. Trimming shortened V by 6 bases and J by 8 bases, and 24 bases separated the two germline ends. Germline lookup yields CDR1 SGHKS and CDR2 YYEKEE (reference sequence). This clonotype was observed a handful of times. Its antigen is as yet unknown. The sample was PBMCs, taken on the day of the yellow fever booster vaccination. The chain employs TRBV5-5 and TRBJ2-1; D may match TRBD1 or TRBD2 (7 bases each). The receptor was isolated from a young man who received the YFV17D yellow fever vaccine. CDR3 DNA: TGTGCCAGCATCTACAGGGGTGGTGCGGGGGCGGATGAGCAGTTCTTC. Its protein is CASIYRGGAGADEQFF.